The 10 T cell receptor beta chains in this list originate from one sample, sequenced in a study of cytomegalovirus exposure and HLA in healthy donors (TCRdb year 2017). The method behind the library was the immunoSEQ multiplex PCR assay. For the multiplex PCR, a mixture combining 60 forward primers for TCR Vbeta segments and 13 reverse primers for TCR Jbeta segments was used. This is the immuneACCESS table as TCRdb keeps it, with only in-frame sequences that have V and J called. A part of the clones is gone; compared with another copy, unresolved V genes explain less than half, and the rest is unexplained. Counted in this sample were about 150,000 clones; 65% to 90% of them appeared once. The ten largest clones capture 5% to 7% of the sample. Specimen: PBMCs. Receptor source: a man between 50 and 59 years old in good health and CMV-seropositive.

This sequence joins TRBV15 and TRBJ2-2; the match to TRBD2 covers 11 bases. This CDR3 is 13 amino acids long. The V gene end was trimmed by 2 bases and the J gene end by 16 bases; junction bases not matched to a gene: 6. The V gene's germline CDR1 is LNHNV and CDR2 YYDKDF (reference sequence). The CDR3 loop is CATSRHTSGGKFF. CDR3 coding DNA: TGTGCCACCAGCAGACACACTAGCGGGGGAAAGTTTTTT.

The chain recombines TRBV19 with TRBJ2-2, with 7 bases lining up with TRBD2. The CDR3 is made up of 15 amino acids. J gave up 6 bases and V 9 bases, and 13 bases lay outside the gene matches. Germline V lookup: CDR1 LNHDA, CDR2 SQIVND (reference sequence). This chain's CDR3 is CASGRGLVFPGELFF. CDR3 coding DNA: TGTGCCAGCGGCCGAGGACTAGTTTTCCCCGGGGAGCTGTTTTTT.

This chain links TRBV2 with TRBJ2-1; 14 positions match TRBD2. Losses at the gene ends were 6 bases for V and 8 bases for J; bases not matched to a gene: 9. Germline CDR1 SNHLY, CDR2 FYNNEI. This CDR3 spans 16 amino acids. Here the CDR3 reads CASRESPGLAGDEQFF. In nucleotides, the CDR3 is TGTGCCAGCAGGGAGAGTCCGGGACTAGCGGGAGATGAGCAGTTCTTC.

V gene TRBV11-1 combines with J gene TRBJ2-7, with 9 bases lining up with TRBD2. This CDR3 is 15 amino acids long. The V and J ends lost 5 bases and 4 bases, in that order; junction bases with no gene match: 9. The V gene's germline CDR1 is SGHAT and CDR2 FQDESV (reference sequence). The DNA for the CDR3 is TGTGCCAGCAGCCCTCTAAGCGGGGGGATGTACGAGCAGTACTTC. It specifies CASSPLSGGMYEQYF.

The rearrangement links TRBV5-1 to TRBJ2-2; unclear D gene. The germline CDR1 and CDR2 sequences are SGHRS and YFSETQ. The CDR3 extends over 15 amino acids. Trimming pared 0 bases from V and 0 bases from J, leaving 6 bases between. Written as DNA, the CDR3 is TGCGCCAGCAGCTTGGTGGGCCCGAACACCGGGGAGCTGTTTTTT. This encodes CASSLVGPNTGELFF.

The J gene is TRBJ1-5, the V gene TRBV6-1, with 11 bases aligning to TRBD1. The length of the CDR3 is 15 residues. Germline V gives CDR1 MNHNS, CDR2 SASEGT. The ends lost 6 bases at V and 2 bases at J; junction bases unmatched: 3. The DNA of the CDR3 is TGTGCCAGCAGGGGGGACAGGGGGGGCAATCAGCCCCAGCATTTT. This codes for CASRGDRGGNQPQHF.

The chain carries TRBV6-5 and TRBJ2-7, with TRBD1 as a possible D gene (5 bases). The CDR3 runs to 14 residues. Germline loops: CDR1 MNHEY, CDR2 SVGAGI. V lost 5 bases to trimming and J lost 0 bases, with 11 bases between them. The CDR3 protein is CASSVQGSSYEQYV. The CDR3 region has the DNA TGTGCCAGCAGTGTCCAGGGAAGCTCCTACGAGCAGTACGTC.

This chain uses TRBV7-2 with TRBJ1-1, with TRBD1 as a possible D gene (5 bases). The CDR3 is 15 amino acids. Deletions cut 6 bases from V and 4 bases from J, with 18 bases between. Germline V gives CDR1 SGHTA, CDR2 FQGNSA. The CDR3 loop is CASRFGEARGTEAFF. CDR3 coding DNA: TGTGCCAGCAGATTCGGGGAGGCAAGGGGCACTGAAGCTTTCTTT.

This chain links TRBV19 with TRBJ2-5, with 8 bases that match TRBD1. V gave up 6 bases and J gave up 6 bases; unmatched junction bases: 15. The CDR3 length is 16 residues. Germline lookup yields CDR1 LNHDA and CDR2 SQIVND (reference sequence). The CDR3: CASSQLPGQATQTQYF. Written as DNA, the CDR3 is TGTGCCAGTAGCCAATTACCGGGACAGGCGACCCAGACCCAGTACTTC.

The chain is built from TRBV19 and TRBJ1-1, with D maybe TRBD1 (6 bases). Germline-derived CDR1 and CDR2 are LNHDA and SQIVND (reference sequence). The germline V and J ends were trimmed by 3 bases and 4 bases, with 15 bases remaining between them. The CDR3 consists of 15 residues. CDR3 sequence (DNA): TGTGCCAGTAGTATGGGAGGGGGGGGGAGCACTGAAGCTTTCTTT. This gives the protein CASSMGGGGSTEAFF.